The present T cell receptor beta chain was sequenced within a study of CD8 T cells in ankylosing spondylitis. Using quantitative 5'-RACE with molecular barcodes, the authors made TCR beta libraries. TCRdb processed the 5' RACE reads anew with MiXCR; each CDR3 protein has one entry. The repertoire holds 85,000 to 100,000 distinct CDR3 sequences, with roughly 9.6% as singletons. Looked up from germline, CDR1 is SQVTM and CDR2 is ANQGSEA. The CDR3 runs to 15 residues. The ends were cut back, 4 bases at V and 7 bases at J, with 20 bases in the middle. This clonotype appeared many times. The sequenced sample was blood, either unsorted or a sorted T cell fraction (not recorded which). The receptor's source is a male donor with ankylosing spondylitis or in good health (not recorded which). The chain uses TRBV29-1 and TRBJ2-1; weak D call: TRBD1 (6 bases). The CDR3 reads CSVGVGRGPPNEQFF. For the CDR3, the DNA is TGCAGCGTTGGGGTCGGCAGGGGTCCCCCGAATGAGCAGTTCTTC.